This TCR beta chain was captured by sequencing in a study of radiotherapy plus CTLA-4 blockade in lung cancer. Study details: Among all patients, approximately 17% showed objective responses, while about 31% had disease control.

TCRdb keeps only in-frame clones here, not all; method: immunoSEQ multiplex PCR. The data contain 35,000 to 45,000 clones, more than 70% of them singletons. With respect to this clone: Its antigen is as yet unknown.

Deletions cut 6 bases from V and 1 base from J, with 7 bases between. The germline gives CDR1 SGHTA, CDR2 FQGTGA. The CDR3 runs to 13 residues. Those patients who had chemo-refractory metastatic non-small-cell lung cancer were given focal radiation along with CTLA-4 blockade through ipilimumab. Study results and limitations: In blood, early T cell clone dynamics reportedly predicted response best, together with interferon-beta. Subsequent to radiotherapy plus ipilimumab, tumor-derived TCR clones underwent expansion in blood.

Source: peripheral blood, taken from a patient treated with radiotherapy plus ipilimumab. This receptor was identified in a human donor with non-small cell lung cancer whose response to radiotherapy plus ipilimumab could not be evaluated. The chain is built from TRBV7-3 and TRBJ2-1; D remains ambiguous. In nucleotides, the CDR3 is TGTGCCAGCAGTACTGGTTCCTACAATGAGCAGTTCTTC. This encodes CASSTGSYNEQFF.